One and the same sample provided the 20 T cell receptor beta chains below, sequenced in a study of persistence of HIV-infected CD4 T cells. The immunoSEQ assay was version 4, run in survey mode. Data came from immunoSEQ multiplex PCR; TCRdb stores just in-frame clones and leaves some out. The sample records about 45,000 clones, roughly nine tenths being singletons. Nonspecific anti-CD3/anti-CD28 bead stimulation represents the broad CD4+ T cell repertoire. Sorting of responding CD4+ T cells relied on upregulated CD40 ligand together with CD69. No cognate antigen is known for these TCRs. The sample here was CD4+ T cells sorted from PBMCs after approximately 20-hour stimulation, taken from a patient who received antiretroviral therapy. These receptors all stem from an adult man with HIV who was CMV-seropositive.

The chain uses TRBV28 and TRBJ1-6, with D maybe TRBD1 (5 bases). Trimming left V 8 bases short and J 6 bases short, with 14 bases between. The CDR3 totals 14 residues. Germline CDR1 MDHEN, CDR2 SYDVKM. The chain's CDR3 is CASLFGGGNSPLHF. Written as DNA, the CDR3 is TGTGCCAGCCTCTTTGGGGGAGGTAATTCACCCCTCCACTTT.

The chain links TRBV10-3 to TRBJ2-7; D not resolved. The V gene lost 3 bases and the J gene lost 0 bases, with 12 bases spanning the gap. Germline CDR1 is ENHRY and CDR2 is SYGVKD. The CDR3 extends over 15 amino acids. The CDR3 sequence: CAISDGDLSSYEQYF. The CDR3 bases are TGTGCCATCAGTGACGGAGACCTCTCCTCCTACGAGCAGTACTTC.

This chain joins TRBV24-1 and TRBJ2-7; D gene uncertain. The V gene's germline CDR1 is KGHDR and CDR2 SFDVKD. The ends were cut back, 6 bases at V and 3 bases at J, with 14 bases in the middle. There are 14 residues in the CDR3. The CDR3 loop reads CATSSGSGSYEQYF. CDR3 bases: TGTGCCACCAGTTCCGGGTCTGGAAGCTACGAGCAGTACTTC.

CDR3 loop: CASGLELTPPIELRRPEAFF. DNA of the CDR3: TGTGCTAGTGGTTTGGAATTGACTCCTCCTATCGAGTTGAGGAGGCCTGAAGCTTTCTTT. The gene calls are TRBV12-5 and TRBJ1-1, with D hard to call. Per germline, CDR1 LGHNT and CDR2 FRNRAP. This CDR3 comprises 20 residues. V was pared by 1 base and J by 6 bases, with 30 bases between.

This clone was detected only a few times. The rearrangement uses TRBV6-2 or TRBV6-3 and TRBJ2-1; possible D gene TRBD1, 6 bases. The germline V gene has CDR1 MNHEY and CDR2 SVGEGT. The CDR3 contains 15 residues. The ends were cut back, 0 bases at V and 4 bases at J, with 10 bases in the middle. The CDR3 nucleotides are TGTGCCAGCAGTTACTCCTCGGACAGATACAATGAGCAGTTCTTC. It encodes CASSYSSDRYNEQFF.

This chain uses TRBV28 with TRBJ1-1; TRBD1 matches 7 bases. The CDR3 is 17 residues long. CDR1 MDHEN and CDR2 SYDVKM come from the germline V gene. Trimming at V came to 3 bases and at J to 4 bases, leaving 14 bases not matched to a gene. CDR3 sequence: CASSFPKGASPLTEAFF. The CDR3 DNA reads as TGTGCCAGCAGTTTCCCAAAGGGGGCCTCCCCCCTCACTGAAGCTTTCTTT.

This rearrangement joins TRBV6-5 to TRBJ1-2; no reliable D call. Germline CDR1 MNHEY, CDR2 SVGAGI. Trimming removed 7 bases at V and 1 base at J, with 13 bases between. This CDR3 has 14 residues. CDR3 nucleotides: TGTGCCAGCAATCCCGGCGGGGTTAACTATGGCTACACCTTC. Translating it yields CASNPGGVNYGYTF.

The chain joins TRBV11-3 to TRBJ2-2; no firm D call. Germline V gene data show CDR1 as SGHNT and CDR2 as YENEEA. Trimming took 1 base from V and 6 from J, leaving 12 bases between them. The CDR3 length is 15 residues. The CDR3 DNA reads TGTGCCAGCAGCTTAGGGATCCACCCGCCCGGGGAGCTGTTTTTT. Protein sequence: CASSLGIHPPGELFF.

This rearrangement joins TRBV19 to TRBJ1-2, with 10 bases matching TRBD1. Germline V CDR1 and CDR2: LNHDA, SQIVND (reference sequence). The J segment lost 6 bases and the V segment lost 4 bases, leaving 8 bases of the junction unmatched. This CDR3 contains 15 residues. This chain's CDR3 is CASSKTRDRGNGYTF. The CDR3 DNA sequence: TGTGCCAGTAGTAAGACCCGGGACAGGGGAAATGGCTACACCTTC. Supplemented by reference TRBV19 and TRBJ1-2, the full variable domain reads DGGITQSPKYLFRKEGQNVTLSCEQNLNHDAMYWYRQDPGQGLRLIYYSQIVNDFQKGDIAEGYSVSREKKESFPLTVTSAQKNPTAFYLCASSKTRDRGNGYTFGSGTRLTVV.

The CDR3, as DNA: TGTGCCAGCAGCTTAGGTGGGGGCGAGGTCTTTGAGCAGTTCTTC. It yields the protein CASSLGGGEVFEQFF. The V call is TRBV7-7, the J call TRBJ2-1, with D perhaps TRBD1 (6 bases). The CDR3 has 15 residues. Trimming took off 1 base at V and 9 bases at J, with 16 bases between the two ends. Germline CDR1 SSHAT, CDR2 FNYEAQ (reference sequence).

The chain joins TRBV12-3 or TRBV12-4 to TRBJ2-1; TRBD1 agrees at 7 bases. The CDR3 is made up of 12 amino acids. The trim removed 10 bases at V and 8 bases at J, leaving 8 bases unmatched. CDR3 nucleotide sequence: TGTGCCACACAGACAGGGTTGGATGAGCAGTTCTTC. Translation: CATQTGLDEQFF.

This clone occurred once. The chain uses TRBV5-5 and TRBJ1-4; possibly TRBD1 for D (6 bases). Germline V lookup: CDR1 SGHKS, CDR2 YYEKEE (reference sequence). CDR3 length: 14 residues. Trimming left V 3 bases short and J 4 bases short, with 10 bases between. CDR3 coding DNA: TGTGCCAGCAGCTCCCGGACAGTTAATGAAAAACTGTTTTTT. The encoded protein is CASSSRTVNEKLFF.

This chain connects TRBV25-1 to TRBJ1-5; D gene uncertain. V was shortened by 4 bases and J by 9 bases, with 13 bases between the two germline ends. Germline-derived CDR1 and CDR2 are MGHDK and SYGVNS. The CDR3 loop spans 13 amino acids. The CDR3 region is CASSARPSGPQHF. CDR3 bases: TGTGCCAGCAGTGCCAGGCCCTCCGGGCCCCAGCATTTT.

The rearrangement links TRBV28 to TRBJ2-7, with D perhaps matching TRBD1 (5 bases). Per germline, CDR1 MDHEN and CDR2 SYDVKM. Trimming pared 6 bases from V and 2 bases from J, leaving 14 bases between. The CDR3 is 14 amino acids. This chain's CDR3 is CASSDSTNAYEQYF. DNA for the CDR3: TGTGCCAGCAGCGACAGCACTAACGCCTACGAGCAGTACTTC.

V gene TRBV10-1 combines with J gene TRBJ1-6; tentatively, D is TRBD1 (5 bases). CDR3 size: 14 residues. V lost 3 bases to trimming and J lost 11 bases, with 14 bases between them. Germline V gives CDR1 WNHNN, CDR2 SYGVQD (reference sequence). The DNA for the CDR3 is TGCGCCAGCAGTGAATCGAGGGGACGGGCACCCCTCCACTTT. This sequence encodes CASSESRGRAPLHF.

The chain joins TRBV18 to TRBJ2-3; perhaps TRBD2 as D (6 bases). The CDR3 is made up of 15 amino acids. Germline V gene lookup returns CDR1 KGHSH and CDR2 LQKENI. Trimming took off 3 bases at V and 6 bases at J, with 16 bases between the two ends. In nucleotides, the CDR3 is TGTGCCAGCTCACCGGGCGGCCTTGCGGGGGATACGCAGTATTTT. Protein sequence: CASSPGGLAGDTQYF.

This chain links TRBV7-9 with TRBJ2-3; 13 bases fit TRBD2. Germline values: CDR1 SEHNR, CDR2 FQNEAQ (reference sequence). With V trimmed by 6 bases and J by 4 bases, 10 bases remained unmatched. The CDR3 extends over 17 amino acids. CDR3 amino acids: CASRPLAGGPRPDTQYF. The CDR3 nucleotides are TGTGCCAGCAGGCCACTAGCGGGGGGGCCTCGTCCAGATACGCAGTATTTT.

This chain uses TRBV28 with TRBJ2-6; D is unresolved. The germline gives CDR1 MDHEN, CDR2 SYDVKM. This CDR3 region has 16 residues. The V and J ends lost 2 bases and 0 bases respectively, with 8 bases between them. The CDR3 reads CASSLMTDSGANVLTF. Written as DNA, the CDR3 is TGTGCCAGCAGTTTAATGACCGACTCTGGGGCCAACGTCCTGACTTTC.

The rearrangement joins TRBV7-4 to TRBJ2-7, with 7 bases fitting TRBD1. CDR1 is SGHVT, CDR2 SQSDAQ, per germline. V was pared by 5 bases and J by 4 bases, with 11 bases of the junction left unmatched. The CDR3 length is 15 residues. The CDR3 nucleotides read TGTGCCAGCAGCCCGAGGGGGCGCGGCAGGTACGAGCAGTACTTC. Residues: CASSPRGRGRYEQYF.

By proportion, this clone is medium-sized. This sequence joins TRBV28 and TRBJ1-2; the D is unclear. CDR3 length: 12 amino acids. Germline CDR1 reads MDHEN; CDR2 reads SYDVKM. Trimming removed 5 bases from V and 8 bases from J, with 12 bases in between. CDR3 bases: TGTGCCAGCAGTAGAGAGACAACAGGCTACACCTTC. Protein product: CASSRETTGYTF.